The 10 T cell receptor beta chains below were found in one sample sequenced in a study of control samples from healthy donors and cancer patients. Sequencing was performed with immunoSEQ multiplex PCR; in TCRdb, only in-frame clones are kept and a portion is missing. In the table there are 150,000 or so clones, 85% to 95% of which are singletons. Specimen: PBMCs. All receptors come from a man between 60 and 75 years old with colorectal cancer.

This clone was detected a few times. Distinct nucleotide sequences in the sample also encode this CDR3. This sequence joins TRBV6-1 and TRBJ1-2; no clear D. The CDR3 contains 12 residues. CDR1 and CDR2 (germline): MNHNS, SASEGT. Trimming stripped 3 bases from V and 3 bases from J, with 5 bases between. This CDR3 reads CASSDTDYGYTF. The DNA of the CDR3 is TGTGCCAGCAGTGACACCGACTATGGCTACACCTTC.

The V gene is TRBV9, the J gene TRBJ2-1, with 8 bases identical to TRBD1. The CDR3 loop spans 15 amino acids. Trimming at V came to 3 bases and at J to 2 bases, leaving 4 bases not matched to a gene. Germline lookup yields CDR1 SGDLS and CDR2 YYNGEE. The CDR3 is CASSATGGPYNEQFF. The CDR3 nucleotides are TGTGCCAGCAGCGCCACAGGGGGGCCCTACAATGAGCAGTTCTTC.

The chain has TRBV7-9 and TRBJ2-7, with D hard to call. The germline CDR1 and CDR2 sequences are SEHNR and FQNEAQ (reference sequence). The CDR3 is 14 amino acids. Trimming left V 1 base short and J 2 bases short, with 9 bases between. The CDR3 DNA follows: TGTGCCAGCAGCTTAGACGGGTTCACCTACGAGCAGTACTTC. As protein: CASSLDGFTYEQYF.

This clone was seen just once. The CDR3: CASSLGQRRENIQYF. The DNA for the CDR3 is TGTGCCAGCAGCCTAGGACAAAGACGGGAAAACATTCAGTACTTC. This chain connects TRBV5-4 to TRBJ2-4; a weak D match, TRBD1 (5 bases). Trimming pared 4 bases from V and 5 bases from J, leaving 16 bases between. The CDR3 consists of 15 residues. Germline V CDR1 and CDR2: SGHNT, YYREEE (reference sequence).

The chain employs TRBV7-2 and TRBJ2-1; TRBD2 aligns across 9 bases. The germline V gene encodes CDR1 SGHTA and CDR2 FQGNSA. This CDR3 comprises 15 residues. Trimming took 1 base from V and 10 from J; bases not matched to a gene: 8. The CDR3 nucleotides read TGTGCCAGCAGCTTAGGTAGCGGGGGAGTCGGAGAGCAGTTCTTC. Amino acids: CASSLGSGGVGEQFF.

The chain uses TRBV5-4 and TRBJ2-7, with a tentative D call TRBD1 (6 bases). CDR1 is SGHNT and CDR2 is YYREEE in the germline V gene (reference sequence). The V end lost 4 bases, the J end lost 1 base, and 12 bases lay between the germline ends. This CDR3 is built from 14 residues. The CDR3 nucleotides are TGTGCCAGCAGCCGCAGGGGAGAGTCCTACGAGCAGTACTTC. This encodes CASSRRGESYEQYF.

The chain links TRBV5-1 to TRBJ2-2; a weak D match, TRBD2 (6 bases). The CDR3 runs 15 residues. The germline V gene has CDR1 SGHRS and CDR2 YFSETQ. The ends were cut back, 6 bases at V and 5 bases at J, with 17 bases in the middle. CDR3 DNA: TGCGCCAGCAAGGGTGGGGACTCCGCGACCGGGGAGCTGTTTTTT. The encoded protein is CASKGGDSATGELFF.

DNA of the CDR3: TGTGCCAGCAGCCCGACAGGGTTCACCGGGGAGCTGTTTTTT. Amino acid sequence: CASSPTGFTGELFF. This chain links TRBV5-6 with TRBJ2-2; TRBD1 agrees at 7 bases. V shed 4 bases, J shed 4 bases, and the junction held 4 bases outside the gene matches. The CDR3 length is 14 residues. Per the germline V gene, CDR1 is SGHDT and CDR2 is YYEEEE.

V gene TRBV28 combines with J gene TRBJ1-2; a weak D match, TRBD1 (5 bases). CDR1 is MDHEN and CDR2 is SYDVKM in the germline V gene. The CDR3 consists of 10 residues. V lost 8 bases and J 4 bases, leaving 5 bases between the germline ends. The chain's CDR3 is CASGAYGYTF. CDR3 bases: TGTGCCAGCGGGGCCTATGGCTACACCTTC.

V gene TRBV5-4 combines with J gene TRBJ2-5; 10 bases match TRBD1. The junction had 9 bases not matched to a gene; V was cut back by 4 bases and J by 3 bases. The V gene's germline CDR1 is SGHNT and CDR2 YYREEE (reference sequence). This CDR3 is 16 amino acids long. CDR3 in amino acids: CASSDAPGQGKETQYF. The DNA of the CDR3 is TGTGCCAGCAGCGACGCCCCGGGACAGGGGAAAGAGACCCAGTACTTC.